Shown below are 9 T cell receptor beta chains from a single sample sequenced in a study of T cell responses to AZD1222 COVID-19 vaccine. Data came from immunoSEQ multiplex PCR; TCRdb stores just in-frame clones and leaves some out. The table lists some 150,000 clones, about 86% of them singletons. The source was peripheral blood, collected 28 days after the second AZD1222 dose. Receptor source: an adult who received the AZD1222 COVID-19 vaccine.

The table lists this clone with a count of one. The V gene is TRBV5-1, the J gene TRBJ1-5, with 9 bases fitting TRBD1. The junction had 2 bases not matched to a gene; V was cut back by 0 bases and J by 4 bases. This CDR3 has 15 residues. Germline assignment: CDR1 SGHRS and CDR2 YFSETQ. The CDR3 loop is CASSLDGTGNQPQHF. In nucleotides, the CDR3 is TGCGCCAGCAGCTTGGACGGGACAGGGAATCAGCCCCAGCATTTT.

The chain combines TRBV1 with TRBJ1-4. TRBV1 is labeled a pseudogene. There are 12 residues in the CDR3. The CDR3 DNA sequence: TGCACCAGCAGACCGGGAGTGGAAAAACTGTTTTTT. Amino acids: CTSRPGVEKLFF.

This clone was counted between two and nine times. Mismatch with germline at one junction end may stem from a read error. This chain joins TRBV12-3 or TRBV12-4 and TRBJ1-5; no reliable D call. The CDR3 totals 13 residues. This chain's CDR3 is CAGSPGEGQPQHF. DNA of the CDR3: TGTGCCGGCAGCCCGGGTGAGGGTCAGCCCCAGCATTTT.

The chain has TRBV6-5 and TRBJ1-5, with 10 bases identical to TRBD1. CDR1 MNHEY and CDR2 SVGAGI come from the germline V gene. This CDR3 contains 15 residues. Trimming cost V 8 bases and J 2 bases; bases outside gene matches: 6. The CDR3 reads CASGDRGRGNQPQHF. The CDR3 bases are TGTGCCAGCGGGGACAGGGGCCGGGGCAATCAGCCCCAGCATTTT.

CDR3 sequence (DNA): TGTGCCAGCAGTCCAGGTAGCGGAAACTACGAGCAGTACTTC. Protein product: CASSPGSGNYEQYF. The chain employs TRBV6-6 and TRBJ2-7; TRBD2 is a possible D gene (6 bases). V dropped 5 bases and J dropped 3 bases, with 14 bases sitting between them. Germline lookup yields CDR1 MNHNY and CDR2 SVGAGI (reference sequence). The CDR3 is made up of 14 amino acids.

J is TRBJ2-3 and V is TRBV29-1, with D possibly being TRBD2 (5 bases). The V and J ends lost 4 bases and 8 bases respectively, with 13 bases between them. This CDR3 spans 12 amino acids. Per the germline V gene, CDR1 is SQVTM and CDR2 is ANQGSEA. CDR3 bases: TGCAGCGTTGCGGCCGATCGGGGTACGCAGTATTTT. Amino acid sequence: CSVAADRGTQYF.

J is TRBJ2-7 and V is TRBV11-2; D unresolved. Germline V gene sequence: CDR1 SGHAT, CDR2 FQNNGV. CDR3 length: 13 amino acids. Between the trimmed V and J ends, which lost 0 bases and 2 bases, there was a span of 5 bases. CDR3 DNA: TGTGCCAGCAGCTTAGATACCCCCTACGAGCAGTACTTC. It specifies CASSLDTPYEQYF.

The CDR3 DNA reads TGTGCCACAGGGACTACTAGCGGAGGAGAGACCCAGTACTTC. Its translation: CATGTTSGGETQYF. This chain joins TRBV7-2 and TRBJ2-5; 8 bases are shared with TRBD2. Germline loops: CDR1 SGHTA, CDR2 FQGNSA. The CDR3 has 14 amino acids. V was pared by 10 bases and J by 4 bases, with 11 bases of the junction left unmatched.

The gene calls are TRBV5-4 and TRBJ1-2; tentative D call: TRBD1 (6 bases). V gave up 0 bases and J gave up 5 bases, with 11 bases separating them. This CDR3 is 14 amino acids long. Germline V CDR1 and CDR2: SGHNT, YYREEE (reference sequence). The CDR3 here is CASSLGGGSYGYTF. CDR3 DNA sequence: TGTGCCAGCAGCTTGGGAGGGGGGTCGTATGGCTACACCTTC.